The 28 T cell receptor beta chains listed next were all sequenced from one sample in a study of blood T cells in healthy people across ages (dated by TCRdb to the mid-2010s). The protocol used for the library was 5' RACE. Sequencing used an Illumina HiSeq 2500. The second PCR ran for roughly 6 to 11 cycles and used a J-beta primer mix along with a sample-barcoded 5' primer. TCRdb reprocessed the public reads (quality trimming at Q25 with fastp, clone calling with MiXCR) and kept in-frame beta chains. Every distinct CDR3 protein forms one entry, paired with its most common genes and DNA. Present in this sample are around 1.5 million distinct CDR3 sequences, about 35% of which were seen just once. The top ten clonotypes cover 10% to 12% of the sample. Source material: blood. The origin of the receptors is a woman in her 30s in good health.

This clonotype was counted ten times or more. This chain connects TRBV29-1 to TRBJ2-7; D is undetermined. This CDR3 is built from 13 residues. Germline loops: CDR1 SQVTM, CDR2 ANQGSEA. Trimming left V 3 bases short and J 3 bases short, with 12 bases between. CDR3: CSVDSGYGYEQYF. CDR3 nucleotide sequence: TGCAGCGTTGACTCCGGGTATGGCTACGAGCAGTACTTC.

V and J are TRBV6-5 and TRBJ1-2; TRBD1 agrees at 7 bases. With 4 bases clipped from V and 6 bases from J, the junction kept 8 bases outside the gene matches. The CDR3 sequence is 14 residues long. CDR1 is MNHEY and CDR2 is SVGAGI in the germline V gene. CDR3 sequence reads: CASSLYQGDDGYTF. In DNA, the CDR3 is TGTGCCAGCAGTTTATATCAGGGGGACGATGGCTACACCTTC.

This clonotype has only a few counts. The V gene is TRBV9, the J gene TRBJ2-3, with D hard to call. The CDR3 consists of 13 residues. V was clipped by 3 bases and J by 6 bases, with 11 bases between them. Germline CDR1 SGDLS, CDR2 YYNGEE. The CDR3 loop is CASSAAPQDTQYF. The CDR3 nucleotides read TGTGCCAGCAGCGCTGCGCCCCAGGATACGCAGTATTTT.

In its sample, this clonotype was seen a few times. The chain joins TRBV5-5 to TRBJ2-3; D is unclear. Trimming shortened V by 2 bases and J by 0 bases, and 16 bases separated the two germline ends. The CDR3 totals 17 residues. The germline CDR1 and CDR2 sequences are SGHKS and YYEKEE (reference sequence). The CDR3 loop is CASSFEYGGISTDTQYF. As DNA, the CDR3 is TGTGCCAGCAGCTTCGAGTACGGCGGAATTAGCACAGATACGCAGTATTTT.

V usage is TRBV21-1 and J usage is TRBJ2-5. TRBV21-1 is marked as a pseudogene. The CDR3 consists of 14 residues. Written as DNA, the CDR3 is TGTGCCAGCAGAAAGGGGGGGTGCCAAGAGACCCAGTACTTC. Translated, it gives CASRKGGCQETQYF.

The chain carries TRBV10-3 and TRBJ2-2, with D possibly matching TRBD1 (6 bases). V lost 2 bases to trimming and J lost 1 base, with 8 bases between them. This CDR3 comprises 15 residues. CDR1 and CDR2 from the germline V gene are ENHRY and SYGVKD. The CDR3 nucleotides are TGTGCCATCAGTGAGACACAGGGGAACACCGGGGAGCTGTTTTTT. As protein: CAISETQGNTGELFF.

V and J are TRBV7-8 and TRBJ2-1; 8 nucleotides agree with TRBD2. This CDR3 contains 14 residues. Looked up from germline, CDR1 is SGHVS and CDR2 is FQNEAQ. Germline trimming cut 2 bases from V and 10 bases from J; bases unmatched to any gene: 7. The CDR3 spells CASSLSAGGWEQFF. The CDR3 DNA sequence: TGTGCCAGCAGCTTATCGGCGGGGGGCTGGGAGCAGTTCTTC.

This clonotype was seen only a few times. The V and J genes are TRBV7-2 and TRBJ2-6; D possibly corresponds to TRBD1 (6 bases). This CDR3 spans 18 amino acids. In germline, CDR1 is SGHTA, CDR2 FQGNSA. Trimming removed 1 base at V and 0 bases at J, with 13 bases between. The CDR3 DNA is TGTGCCAGCAGCTTAGATTCCACAGGGTTCTCTGGGGCCAACGTCCTGACTTTC. Translation gives CASSLDSTGFSGANVLTF.

The table lists this clonotype with a few counts. This rearrangement joins TRBV5-5 to TRBJ1-4; D gene unclear. The CDR3 totals 15 residues. Germline assignment: CDR1 SGHKS and CDR2 YYEKEE (reference sequence). Between the trimmed V and J ends, which lost 4 bases and 0 bases, there was a span of 10 bases. CDR3 nucleotide sequence: TGTGCCAGCAGCCCCGGCCGGGCAACTAATGAAAAACTGTTTTTT. Protein: CASSPGRATNEKLFF.

This clonotype was seen more than once but under ten times. The chain links TRBV27 to TRBJ2-5, with no clear D. Per germline, CDR1 MNHEY and CDR2 SMNVEV (reference sequence). Trimming removed 4 bases at V and 2 bases at J, with 8 bases between. CDR3 size: 13 residues. The CDR3 reads CASSSEIQETQYF. CDR3 sequence (DNA): TGTGCCAGCAGTTCTGAGATTCAAGAGACCCAGTACTTC.

In this sample, this clonotype turned up a few times. The rearrangement uses TRBV12-3 or TRBV12-4 and TRBJ1-4, with TRBD1 as a possible D gene (6 bases). V lost 6 bases and J lost 8, with 22 bases in between. CDR3 size: 16 residues. CDR3 loop: CASSYNGQHSGEKLFF. The DNA for the CDR3 is TGTGCCAGCAGCTACAATGGACAGCACTCAGGGGAAAAACTGTTTTTT.

This chain connects TRBV12-3 or TRBV12-4 to TRBJ2-3; no definite D call. The V end lost 6 bases, the J end lost 2 bases, and 6 bases lay between the germline ends. The CDR3 sequence is 12 residues long. The CDR3 loop is CASRELTDTQYF. CDR3 DNA sequence: TGTGCCAGCAGAGAACTCACAGATACGCAGTATTTT.

V and J are TRBV27 and TRBJ2-1, with unresolved D. This CDR3 is 15 amino acids long. V was trimmed by 3 bases and J by 2 bases, leaving 11 bases between them. Germline V gene data show CDR1 as MNHEY and CDR2 as SMNVEV (reference sequence). CDR3 DNA: TGTGCCAGCAGTTTTAACTCAAACACCTACAATGAGCAGTTCTTC. Translating gives CASSFNSNTYNEQFF.

This clonotype was counted only a few times. DNA of the CDR3: TGCAGTGCTCGGGACAGCACTAGCACAGATACGCAGTATTTT. It specifies CSARDSTSTDTQYF. This chain joins TRBV20-1 and TRBJ2-3; 7 bases map to TRBD1. The CDR3 extends over 14 amino acids. Trimming cost V 5 bases and J 0 bases; bases outside gene matches: 5. The V gene's germline CDR1 is DFQATT and CDR2 SNEGSKA (reference sequence).

This clonotype showed up just a few times. The chain uses TRBV18 and TRBJ2-1, with D hard to call. The germline V gene has CDR1 KGHSH and CDR2 LQKENI. The CDR3 extends over 16 amino acids. The germline V and J ends were trimmed by 2 bases and 4 bases, with 15 bases remaining between them. CDR3 amino acids: CASSPTGRPTYNEQFF. DNA for the CDR3: TGTGCCAGCTCACCAACCGGCAGGCCTACTTACAATGAGCAGTTCTTC. The whole variable domain, filled in from reference TRBV18 and TRBJ2-1, reads NAGVMQNPRHLVRRRGQEARLRCSPMKGHSHVYWYRQLPEEGLKFMVYLQKENIIDESGMPKERFSAEFPKEGPSILRIQQVVRGDSAAYFCASSPTGRPTYNEQFFGPGTRLTVL.

This rearrangement joins TRBV6-1 to TRBJ2-7, with 7 nucleotides matching TRBD2. The CDR3 is 13 residues long. From germline, CDR1 is MNHNS and CDR2 SASEGT. V was clipped by 7 bases and J by 7 bases; unmatched bases: 10. CDR3 nucleotides: TGTGCCAGCACCGAGCGGGGACCTCGGGAGCAGTACTTC. Its protein is CASTERGPREQYF.

The chain recombines TRBV5-6 with TRBJ2-1; unclear D gene. The V gene's germline CDR1 is SGHDT and CDR2 YYEEEE. Trimming stripped 4 bases from V and 1 base from J, with 9 bases between. CDR3 length: 14 residues. The DNA for the CDR3 is TGTGCCAGCAGCCCGACTGTTTCCTACAATGAGCAGTTCTTC. Its translation is CASSPTVSYNEQFF.

This chain uses TRBV7-9 with TRBJ1-5; possible D gene TRBD1, 5 bases. The CDR3 covers 13 residues. Germline-derived CDR1 and CDR2 are SEHNR and FQNEAQ (reference sequence). Trimming pared 6 bases from V and 6 bases from J, leaving 12 bases between. The CDR3: CASRRGEGQPQHF. The CDR3 nucleotides are TGTGCCAGCAGGCGGGGGGAGGGTCAGCCCCAGCATTTT.

Note on this clonotype: The junction departs from the called germline gene at one end, perhaps through a read error. The J gene is TRBJ1-1, the V gene TRBV29-1; no reliable D call. The CDR3 has 14 residues. Germline CDR1 reads SQVTM; CDR2 reads ANQGSEA. The chain's CDR3 is CSVEVDRVGTEAFF. The CDR3 bases are TGCAGCGTCGAAGTGGATAGGGTAGGGACTGAAGCTTTCTTT.

This clonotype was seen more than once but under ten times. The chain couples TRBV20-1 to TRBJ2-7; D uncertain. Germline V CDR1 and CDR2: DFQATT, SNEGSKA (reference sequence). The CDR3 is 15 amino acids. Trimming took 0 bases from V and 3 from J, leaving 15 bases between them. In DNA, the CDR3 is TGCAGTGCTAGAGATCTCGGGCCAGGACGCTACGAGCAGTACTTC. It encodes CSARDLGPGRYEQYF.

The chain combines TRBV25-1 with TRBJ1-1; TRBD1 might be the D (5 bases). The CDR3 has 14 residues. Germline V gene data show CDR1 as MGHDK and CDR2 as SYGVNS. Between the trimmed V and J ends, which lost 4 bases and 11 bases, there was a span of 20 bases. The CDR3 nucleotides read TGTGCCAGCAGTGGCCGGTGGGAAGGGGCATATGCTTTCTTT. Amino acids: CASSGRWEGAYAFF. The full variable domain, its missing parts supplied by reference TRBV25-1 and TRBJ1-1, is EADIYQTPRYLVIGTGKKITLECSQTMGHDKMYWYQQDPGMELHLIHYSYGVNSTEKGDLSSESTVSRIRTEHFPLTLESARPSHTSQYLCASSGRWEGAYAFFGQGTRLTVV.

There are a few counts of this clonotype. The rearrangement joins TRBV6-2 or TRBV6-3 to TRBJ1-1, with D hard to call. The germline CDR1 and CDR2 sequences are MNHEY and SVGEGT. V lost 2 bases, J lost 3 bases, and 7 bases lay in between. The CDR3 loop spans 13 amino acids. This chain's CDR3 is CASSYPGYTEAFF. The DNA of the CDR3 is TGTGCCAGCAGTTACCCCGGGTACACTGAAGCTTTCTTT.

This clonotype occurred a few times. The rearrangement joins TRBV12-5 to TRBJ1-2; D gene uncertain. The CDR3 is made up of 16 amino acids. Germline lookup yields CDR1 LGHNT and CDR2 FRNRAP. The germline V and J ends were trimmed by 1 base and 3 bases, with 15 bases remaining between them. CDR3 region: CASGLGEEGSDYGYTF. The CDR3 DNA reads TGTGCTAGTGGTTTGGGGGAGGAAGGTTCCGACTATGGCTACACCTTC.

This clonotype was observed a few times. The chain is built from TRBV4-2 and TRBJ2-1, with TRBD2 matching 13 bases. The CDR3 runs 18 residues. With 3 bases clipped from V and 0 bases from J, the junction kept 5 bases outside the gene matches. CDR1 LGHNA and CDR2 YNFKEQ come from the germline V gene. The CDR3 bases are TGTGCCAGCAGCCAGACTAGCGGGGGGCGGAGCTCCTACAATGAGCAGTTCTTC. Encoded protein: CASSQTSGGRSSYNEQFF.

V usage is TRBV20-1 and J usage is TRBJ2-7, with 11 bases fitting TRBD1. Germline CDR1 is DFQATT and CDR2 is SNEGSKA (reference sequence). This CDR3 has 14 residues. Trimming at V came to 3 bases and at J to 0 bases, leaving 1 base not matched to a gene. The CDR3 nucleotides are TGCAGTGCTAGGGACAGGGGGCTCTCCTACGAGCAGTACTTC. It specifies CSARDRGLSYEQYF.

This clonotype was detected only once. The junction does not match germline at one end; this may be a read error. CDR3 coding DNA: TGTGCCAGCACCCGGTCCGATTTTAACGATGGCTACACCTTC. Amino acids: CASTRSDFNDGYTF. This chain joins TRBV5-4 and TRBJ1-2; D remains unclear. This CDR3 region has 14 residues. Germline V CDR1 and CDR2: SGHNT, YYREEE (reference sequence).

CDR3 amino acids: CASSRGRAEAFF. In DNA form, the CDR3 reads TGCGCCAGCAGTCGGGGACGGGCTGAAGCTTTCTTT. The chain joins TRBV5-1 to TRBJ1-1; a possible D gene is TRBD1 (5 bases). The V end lost 5 bases, the J end lost 6 bases, and 11 bases lay between the germline ends. This CDR3 has 12 amino acids. CDR1 and CDR2 (germline): SGHRS, YFSETQ.

This clonotype has a handful of counts. The chain employs TRBV30 and TRBJ2-7; D remains ambiguous. Looked up from germline, CDR1 is GTSNPN and CDR2 is SVGIG (reference sequence). The V end was cut by 3 bases, the J end by 2 bases, with 11 bases between. The CDR3 extends over 13 amino acids. The CDR3 nucleotides read TGTGCCTGGAGGGTGGACGGAACCTACGAGCAGTACTTC. Protein product: CAWRVDGTYEQYF.